In its sample, the clone carrying this TCR beta chain was seen many times. No antigen is known for it. The CDR3 extends over 14 amino acids. V was pared by 3 bases and J by 5 bases, with 7 bases of the junction left unmatched. Germline CDR1 reads SNHLY; CDR2 reads FYNNEI. A multiplex PCR containing 32 V primers and 13 J primers was used to amplify TCR beta CDR3. TCRdb passed the multiplex PCR reads through MiXCR, listing each CDR3 protein once. Of approximately 6,400 distinct CDR3 sequences listed, about 22% are singletons. TCRs were amplified from roughly 590 ng gDNA of bulk tumor per sample. Several far-apart biopsies were taken per primary tumor during surgery. Newly diagnosed with untreated non-small cell lung cancer, the patients underwent curative surgery. The data stem from a study of immune heterogeneity within non-small cell lung tumors. Study-wide results and caveats: Individual patients had largely distinct high-frequency T-cell receptor beta clonotypes.

Sequencing was performed on lung tumor tissue. The receptor was isolated from a man aged 70 or older with non-small cell lung cancer. J is TRBJ2-7 and V is TRBV2, with TRBD1 matching 7 bases. The CDR3 nucleotides read TGTGCCAGCAGTGACCCCACGACAGGGCACGAGCAGTACTTC. Translation gives CASSDPTTGHEQYF.